Detailed here is one T cell receptor beta chain. V dropped 4 bases and J dropped 1 base, with 8 bases sitting between them. CDR3 length: 14 amino acids. Germline loops: CDR1 ENHRY, CDR2 SYGVKD. The data were taken from a study of cytomegalovirus exposure and HLA in healthy donors. The PCR had 60 Vbeta and 13 Jbeta primers. Sequencing was performed with immunoSEQ multiplex PCR; in TCRdb, only in-frame clones are kept and a portion is missing. The repertoire includes roughly 190,000 clones, roughly 77% of them detected once, and roughly 1.5% sits in the top ten. At the time of sampling, donors were nominally healthy, though unrecorded immune exposures were likely.

The TCR originated in a woman in her fifties or sixties in good health and CMV-seronegative. The sample comprised PBMCs. The chain joins TRBV10-3 to TRBJ2-1; tentative D call: TRBD2 (6 bases). CDR3 nucleotides: TGTGCCATCAGTGGGGGGGATTCCTACAATGAGCAGTTCTTC. It translates to CAISGGDSYNEQFF.